This TCR beta chain was sequenced in a study of blood T cell repertoires in COVID-19. As for the study in general: Material from acute and convalescent COVID-19 was sourced from the United States, Italy and Spain. PBMCs, B-cell-depleted T cells, or T cells were the source of the cDNA or gDNA that made up the material.

Germline V gene lookup returns CDR1 GTSNPN and CDR2 SVGIG (reference sequence). The CDR3 consists of 13 residues. V lost 5 bases and J 3 bases, leaving 13 bases between the germline ends. In the original processing: It was from reference gene primer amplification that nucleated cell counts were estimated. Assay: immunoSEQ multiplex PCR; the TCRdb copy retains only in-frame clones and omits some. Clone size and the V and J calls come from that table; the DNA yielded D and trimming. The data contain over 150,000 clones, 90% of them seen just once; the ten biggest clones take up approximately 0.5%. The origin of this receptor is a man between 45 and 60 years old with acute or convalescent COVID-19. Sequenced sample: peripheral blood. The genes are TRBV30 and TRBJ1-1; D may be TRBD1 (5 bases). In DNA, the CDR3 is TGTGCCTGGGTGGGTGGAGGGGACACTGAAGCTTTCTTT. It translates to CAWVGGGDTEAFF.